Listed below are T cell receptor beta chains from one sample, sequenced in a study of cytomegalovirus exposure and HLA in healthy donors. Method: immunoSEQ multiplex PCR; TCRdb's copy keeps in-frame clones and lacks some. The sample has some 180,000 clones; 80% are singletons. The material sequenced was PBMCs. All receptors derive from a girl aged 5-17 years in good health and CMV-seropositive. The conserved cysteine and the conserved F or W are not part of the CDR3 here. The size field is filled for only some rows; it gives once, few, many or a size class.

ASSWATHTEAF,TRBV7-8,NA,TRBJ1-1
ASRAGFNYGYT,TRBV21-1,few,TRBJ1-2
ASSLWLAGRPEQF,TRBV7-2,NA,TRBJ2-1
ASSYSDNSGNTIY,TRBV6-6,NA,TRBJ1-3
ASSLEGLRYEQY,TRBV5-4,NA,TRBJ2-7
ASSYVVTGEQF,TRBV6-5,few,TRBJ2-1
ASSQGASLMNTEAF,TRBV4-3,NA,TRBJ1-1
ASSPLPYSGGSSYEQY,TRBV18,NA,TRBJ2-7
ASSPRGASGSTHEQF,TRBV4-1,few,TRBJ2-1
ASSLTGNGLSYNEQF,TRBV7-2,NA,TRBJ2-1
ASSQGQGAYNEQF,TRBV4-3,NA,TRBJ2-1
ASSLTHMVGQGNQDTEAF,TRBV5-8,NA,TRBJ1-1
ASSVEREVGELF,TRBV2,NA,TRBJ2-2
ASSQAGQGGYEQY,TRBV4-3,NA,TRBJ2-7
ASSRDSLKDTIY,TRBV11-2,NA,TRBJ1-3
ASSLLAGGIQETQY,TRBV2,NA,TRBJ2-5
ASSSIHEQY,TRBV25-1,NA,TRBJ2-7
ASSLVAGGNEQY,TRBV5-1,few,TRBJ2-7
ASTPRAGVTGELF,TRBV7-9,NA,TRBJ2-2
ASSLDSGIYNEQF,TRBV5-5,NA,TRBJ2-1
ASSDDRAWGYT,TRBV11-2,NA,TRBJ1-2
ASSYSMGGRRY,TRBV6-5,NA,TRBJ2-7
ASSATGSTNEKLF,TRBV25-1,once,TRBJ1-4
SVAKPDSEPSSGYGYT,TRBV29-1,NA,TRBJ1-2
ASSRSYNEQF,TRBV6-5,NA,TRBJ2-1
ASSKRGTYEQY,TRBV27,NA,TRBJ2-7
ASSFSDTGEDTEAF,TRBV5-1,NA,TRBJ1-1
ASKTAGGASYEQY,TRBV6-6,few,TRBJ2-7
ASSLSTGTATNYGYT,TRBV27,NA,TRBJ1-2
ASRAGTGVGNEQF,TRBV5-1,NA,TRBJ2-1
ASSQNGQRANYGYT,TRBV9,NA,TRBJ1-2
SVDLWEVDTQY,TRBV29-1,NA,TRBJ2-3
ASSGVAKAKNIQY,TRBV2,NA,TRBJ2-4
ATSNSGNQETQY,TRBV15,NA,TRBJ2-5
AWGLGPRETQY,TRBV30,NA,TRBJ2-5
ASSLGSTGGGYGYT,TRBV7-9,NA,TRBJ1-2
ASSTRGGGSANYGYT,TRBV9,NA,TRBJ1-2
ASSQIDGVNTEAF,TRBV14,NA,TRBJ1-1
ASSKRSGQGTDTQY,TRBV19,few,TRBJ2-3
SVEREAGNTQY,TRBV29-1,NA,TRBJ2-3
AWRGAGLAGREGYEQY,TRBV30,NA,TRBJ2-7
ASSLGGTSALSSYNEQF,TRBV5-1,NA,TRBJ2-1
ASSLARQNTEAF,TRBV27,NA,TRBJ1-1
ASSRLGQTYGYT,TRBV27,NA,TRBJ1-2
ASSGSVTGEYEQY,TRBV27,NA,TRBJ2-7
ASSLGGGGYYEQY,TRBV28,NA,TRBJ2-7
ASSQDGGGRTEAF,TRBV4-1,NA,TRBJ1-1
ASSQDARGPGNTIY,TRBV4-3,few,TRBJ1-3
ASSGSRGRLDTEAF,TRBV9,NA,TRBJ1-1
ASSQDGTAADYGYT,TRBV4-1,NA,TRBJ1-2
ASSFYSQDEQY,TRBV7-9,NA,TRBJ2-7
ASSLDPGPYEQY,TRBV11-2,NA,TRBJ2-7
ASRLPGGELF,TRBV25-1,NA,TRBJ2-2
ASSWGAAGGWETQY,TRBV7-8,few,TRBJ2-5